Sequencing of this TCR beta chain was carried out in a study of T cell responses to AZD1222 COVID-19 vaccine. TCRdb's table, derived via immunoSEQ multiplex PCR, lists solely in-frame clones and lacks some. Of about 100,000 clones listed, 92% are singletons. Trimming took 6 bases from V and 5 from J; bases not matched to a gene: 4. The CDR3 is made up of 13 amino acids. Germline assignment: CDR1 SEHNR and CDR2 FQNEAQ (reference sequence). This chain links TRBV7-9 with TRBJ1-5, with TRBD1 identical over 7 bases. The TCR sequence derives from an adult in good health. Sequencing used peripheral blood, obtained on day 0 of AZD1222 vaccination. DNA for the CDR3: TGTGCCAGCAGACAGGGGAACGATCAGCCCCAGCATTTT. Residues: CASRQGNDQPQHF. Using reference TRBV7-9 and TRBJ1-5 for the parts outside the CDR3, the full variable domain is DTGVSQNPRHKITKRGQNVTFRCDPISEHNRLYWYRQTLGQGPEFLTYFQNEAQLEKSRLLSDRFSAERPKGSFSTLEIQRTEQGDSAMYLCASRQGNDQPQHFGDGTRLSIL.